Following are 10 T cell receptor beta chains from one sample sequenced in a study of beta chain features in type 1 diabetes. General study findings and limits: Shorter TCRB CDR3s, moderately but significantly so, were found in Type 1 diabetes patients in all four CD4+ subsets.

The isolated RNA, all of it, was reverse transcribed, so expressed TCRB transcripts were what got sequenced. Clones were read by immunoSEQ multiplex PCR, and TCRdb kept only the in-frame ones, dropping some. Of under 150,000 clones in the sample, 15% to 20% were seen once. For these receptors, no antigen is known. The sequenced material came from central memory CD4+ T cells from blood. All receptors derive from a man younger than 35 with type 1 diabetes.

This clone was seen only once. CDR3 in amino acids: CASSPKTQRGGHYEQYF. The CDR3 DNA reads TGTGCCAGCAGCCCTAAGACACAGCGGGGGGGCCACTACGAGCAGTACTTC. V gene TRBV7-2 combines with J gene TRBJ2-7; 10 nucleotides align to TRBD2. The CDR3 consists of 17 residues. The V segment lost 5 bases and the J segment 3 bases; nucleotides outside the gene matches: 13. The germline V gene has CDR1 SGHTA and CDR2 FQGNSA.

V usage is TRBV7-2 and J usage is TRBJ2-7, with D possibly being TRBD1 (5 bases). CDR1 and CDR2 (germline): SGHTA, FQGNSA. This CDR3 spans 12 amino acids. The V and J ends lost 2 bases and 5 bases respectively, with 7 bases between them. The CDR3: CASSLPTDEQYF. The CDR3, as DNA: TGTGCCAGCAGCTTACCGACAGACGAGCAGTACTTC.

This clone was counted a few times. The J gene is TRBJ2-1, the V gene TRBV5-1; weak D call: TRBD1 (5 bases). The CDR3 loop spans 13 amino acids. Germline CDR1 reads SGHRS; CDR2 reads YFSETQ. The V end lost 0 bases, the J end lost 9 bases, and 10 bases lay between the germline ends. The DNA for the CDR3 is TGCGCCAGCAGCTTGGAGGGGCCGGGTGAGCAGTTCTTC. Amino acids: CASSLEGPGEQFF.

At least ten counts were recorded for this clone. The identical CDR3 is also encoded by other nucleotide sequences in the sample. The chain has TRBV30 and TRBJ2-6; TRBD2 agrees at 7 bases. From germline, CDR1 is GTSNPN and CDR2 SVGIG (reference sequence). The CDR3 loop spans 18 amino acids. V shed 0 bases and J 1 base; nucleotides not matched to a gene: 9. The CDR3 protein is CAWSVRGTITSGANVLTF. CDR3 nucleotides: TGTGCCTGGAGTGTACGGGGGACTATTACTTCTGGGGCCAACGTCCTGACTTTC.

The sample holds a few counts of this clone. The chain joins TRBV5-1 to TRBJ2-3, with TRBD2 matching 10 bases. Per the germline V gene, CDR1 is SGHRS and CDR2 is YFSETQ. V lost 4 bases and J lost 3; bases outside the gene matches: 8. The CDR3 consists of 16 residues. CDR3 DNA sequence: TGCGCCAGCAGCGTCCCTACTAGCGGGGTGACAGATACGCAGTATTTT. It translates to CASSVPTSGVTDTQYF.

The rearrangement uses TRBV5-1 and TRBJ2-3; TRBD1 matches at 7 bases. CDR3 length: 15 residues. Unmatched junction bases numbered 3, after V lost 1 base and J lost 1 base. The germline CDR1 and CDR2 sequences are SGHRS and YFSETQ. CDR3 residues: CASSLQGVGTDTQYF. Here the CDR3 DNA reads TGCGCCAGCAGCTTGCAGGGGGTAGGCACAGATACGCAGTATTTT.

A note on this clone: Other nucleotide sequences from this sample produce the same CDR3. The chain links TRBV29-1 to TRBJ1-2; 7 nucleotides align to TRBD1. CDR1 SQVTM and CDR2 ANQGSEA come from the germline V gene. The ends lost 7 bases at V and 6 bases at J; junction bases unmatched: 11. This CDR3 spans 13 amino acids. Written as DNA, the CDR3 is TGCAGCGCCCTACAGGGGCGCGCGGATGGCTACACCTTC. Residues: CSALQGRADGYTF.

This clone has at least ten counts. The chain's CDR3 is CASSLVQGIEYF. In nucleotides, the CDR3 is TGTGCCAGCAGTTTGGTACAGGGGATTGAGTACTTC. The chain uses TRBV28 and TRBJ2-7, with 7 bases lining up with TRBD1. CDR3 length: 12 amino acids. The germline V gene encodes CDR1 MDHEN and CDR2 SYDVKM. J lost 11 bases, V lost 3 bases, and 7 bases had no gene match. Combining the CDR3 with reference TRBV28 and TRBJ2-7 gives the whole variable domain DVKVTQSSRYLVKRTGEKVFLECVQDMDHENMFWYRQDPGLGLRLIYFSYDVKMKEKGDIPEGYSVSREKKERFSLILESASTNQTSMYLCASSLVQGIEYFGPGTRLTVT.

V is TRBV25-1 and J is TRBJ2-5; maybe TRBD1 (5 bases). Per germline, CDR1 MGHDK and CDR2 SYGVNS. V lost 1 base, J lost 4 bases, and 10 bases lay in between. This CDR3 region has 14 residues. The CDR3 bases are TGTGCCAGCAGTGAATCAAGGGGCAGAGAGACCCAGTACTTC. Translation: CASSESRGRETQYF. The full variable domain, rest sourced from reference TRBV25-1 and TRBJ2-5, is EADIYQTPRYLVIGTGKKITLECSQTMGHDKMYWYQQDPGMELHLIHYSYGVNSTEKGDLSSESTVSRIRTEHFPLTLESARPSHTSQYLCASSESRGRETQYFGPGTRLLVL.

The chain joins TRBV6-6 to TRBJ2-3; the match to TRBD2 covers 9 bases. This CDR3 spans 15 amino acids. Germline V CDR1 and CDR2: MNHNY, SVGAGI (reference sequence). Trimming cost V 8 bases and J 0 bases; bases outside gene matches: 6. Here the CDR3 reads CASAGGPLSTDTQYF. CDR3 DNA: TGTGCCAGCGCGGGAGGGCCCCTTAGCACAGATACGCAGTATTTT.